This T cell receptor beta chain was sequenced for a study of blood T cell repertoires in COVID-19. Study details: Collection of acute and convalescent COVID-19 samples took place in the United States, Italy and Spain. The cDNA or gDNA used as material had been derived from T cells, B-cell-depleted T cells, or PBMCs.

This CDR3 contains 17 residues. Germline CDR1 SGHRS, CDR2 YFSETQ. Trimming shortened V by 4 bases and J by 0 bases, and 17 bases separated the two germline ends. In assigning cohorts, the study relied on participant-reported clinical history. Sequencing was performed with immunoSEQ multiplex PCR; in TCRdb, only in-frame clones are kept and a portion is missing. Altogether roughly 250,000 clones are present, around nine tenths being singletons, with the ten largest covering about 1.6%. Sample: PBMCs or T cells enriched from blood (not recorded which). This chain links TRBV5-1 with TRBJ2-1; the D gene is possibly TRBD2 (5 bases). The receptor was derived from a woman aged 50 to 60 who had recovered from COVID-19. CDR3 amino acids: CASSKRTVLLSYNEQFF. The CDR3 nucleotides read TGCGCCAGCAGCAAGAGGACTGTTCTTCTCTCCTACAATGAGCAGTTCTTC. The full variable domain, its missing parts supplied by reference TRBV5-1 and TRBJ2-1, is KAGVTQTPRYLIKTRGQQVTLSCSPISGHRSVSWYQQTPGQGLQFLFEYFSETQRNKGNFPGRFSGRQFSNSRSEMNVSTLELGDSALYLCASSKRTVLLSYNEQFFGPGTRLTVL.